The T cell receptor beta chain under discussion was sequenced for a study of response to subunit inactivated influenza vaccine. A word on this clonotype: Its antigen is not identified.

Study-wide points: Authors proposed each seasonal influenza vaccination draws in few new T cells.

This CDR3 has 14 residues. V dropped 3 bases and J dropped 7; count of bases not matched to a gene: 8. The germline V gene has CDR1 SEHNR and CDR2 FQNEAQ (reference sequence). TCRdb processed the RT-PCR reads anew with MiXCR; each CDR3 protein has one entry. The profile shows roughly 650,000 distinct CDR3 sequences, 15% to 19% of them singletons. The genes are TRBV7-9 and TRBJ2-7; 8 nucleotides match TRBD2. The sequencing here drew on PBMCs from blood, taken roughly 13 days after vaccination. The sequence derives from a man aged 45-65 years who received an inactivated influenza vaccine. CDR3 sequence reads: CASSFAGGFGEQYF. For the CDR3, the DNA is TGTGCCAGCAGCTTTGCGGGAGGCTTTGGTGAGCAGTACTTC.